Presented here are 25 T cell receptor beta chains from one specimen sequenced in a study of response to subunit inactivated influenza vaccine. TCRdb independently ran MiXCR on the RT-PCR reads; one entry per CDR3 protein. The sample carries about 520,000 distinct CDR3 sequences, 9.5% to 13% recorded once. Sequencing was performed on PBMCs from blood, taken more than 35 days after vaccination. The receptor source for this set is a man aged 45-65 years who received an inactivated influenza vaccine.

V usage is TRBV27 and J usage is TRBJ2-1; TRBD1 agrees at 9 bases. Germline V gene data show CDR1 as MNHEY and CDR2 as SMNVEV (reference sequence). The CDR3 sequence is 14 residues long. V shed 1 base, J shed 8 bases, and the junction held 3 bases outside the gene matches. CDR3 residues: CASSLYRGRDEQFF. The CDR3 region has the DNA TGTGCCAGCAGTTTATACAGGGGGCGAGATGAGCAGTTCTTC.

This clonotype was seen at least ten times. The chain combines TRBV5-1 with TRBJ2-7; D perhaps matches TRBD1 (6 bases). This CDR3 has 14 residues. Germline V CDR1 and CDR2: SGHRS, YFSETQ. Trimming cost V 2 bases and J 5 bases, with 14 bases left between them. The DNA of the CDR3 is TGCGCCAGCAGCTTTACCGACAGGCGCAACGAGCAGTACTTC. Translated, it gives CASSFTDRRNEQYF. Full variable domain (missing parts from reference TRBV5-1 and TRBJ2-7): KAGVTQTPRYLIKTRGQQVTLSCSPISGHRSVSWYQQTPGQGLQFLFEYFSETQRNKGNFPGRFSGRQFSNSRSEMNVSTLELGDSALYLCASSFTDRRNEQYFGPGTRLTVT.

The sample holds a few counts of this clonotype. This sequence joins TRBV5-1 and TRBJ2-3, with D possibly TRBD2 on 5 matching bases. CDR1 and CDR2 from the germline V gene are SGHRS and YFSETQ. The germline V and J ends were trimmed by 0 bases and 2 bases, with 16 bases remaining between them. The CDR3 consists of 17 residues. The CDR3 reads CASSLGAWELPTDTQYF. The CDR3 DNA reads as TGCGCCAGCAGCTTGGGAGCTTGGGAGCTACCCACAGATACGCAGTATTTT.

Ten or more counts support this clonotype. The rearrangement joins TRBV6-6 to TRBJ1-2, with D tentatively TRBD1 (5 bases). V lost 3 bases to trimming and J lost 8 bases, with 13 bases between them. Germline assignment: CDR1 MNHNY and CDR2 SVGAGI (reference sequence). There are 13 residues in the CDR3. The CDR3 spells CASSYSGGDGYTF. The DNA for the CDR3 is TGTGCCAGCAGTTATTCAGGAGGGGACGGCTACACCTTC.

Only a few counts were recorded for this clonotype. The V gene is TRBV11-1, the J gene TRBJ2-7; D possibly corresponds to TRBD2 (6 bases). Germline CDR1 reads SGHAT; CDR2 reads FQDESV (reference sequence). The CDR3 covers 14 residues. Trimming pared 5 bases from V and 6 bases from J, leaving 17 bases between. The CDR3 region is CASSRDAGSREQYF. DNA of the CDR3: TGTGCCAGCAGCCGGGACGCGGGGTCGCGCGAGCAGTACTTC.

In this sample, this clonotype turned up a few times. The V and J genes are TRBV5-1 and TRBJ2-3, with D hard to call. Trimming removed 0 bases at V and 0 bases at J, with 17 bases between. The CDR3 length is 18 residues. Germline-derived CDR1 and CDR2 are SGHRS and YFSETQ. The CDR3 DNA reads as TGCGCCAGCAGCTTGGCGGTGGGTGGACGGGCAAGCACAGATACGCAGTATTTT. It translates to CASSLAVGGRASTDTQYF.

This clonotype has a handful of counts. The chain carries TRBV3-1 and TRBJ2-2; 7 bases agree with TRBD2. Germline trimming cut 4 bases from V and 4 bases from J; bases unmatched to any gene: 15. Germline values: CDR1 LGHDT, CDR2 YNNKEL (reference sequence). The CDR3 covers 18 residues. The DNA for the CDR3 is TGTGCCAGCAGCCGCTATACTGCCGGGGCTAGCGGCACCGGGGAGCTGTTTTTT. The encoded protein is CASSRYTAGASGTGELFF.

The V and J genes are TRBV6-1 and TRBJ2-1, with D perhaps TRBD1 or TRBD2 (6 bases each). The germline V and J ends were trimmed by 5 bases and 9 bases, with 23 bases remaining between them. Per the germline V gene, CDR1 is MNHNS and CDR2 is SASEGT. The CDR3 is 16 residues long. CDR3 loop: CASSPIPGVKGGEQFF. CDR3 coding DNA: TGTGCCAGCAGTCCTATCCCGGGGGTAAAAGGGGGTGAGCAGTTCTTC.

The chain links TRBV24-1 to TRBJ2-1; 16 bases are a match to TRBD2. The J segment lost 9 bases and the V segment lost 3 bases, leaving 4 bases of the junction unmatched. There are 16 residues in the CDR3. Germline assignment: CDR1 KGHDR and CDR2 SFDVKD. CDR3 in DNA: TGTGCCACCAGTGATCCCGGGACTAGCGGGAGGGCTGAGCAGTTCTTC. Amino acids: CATSDPGTSGRAEQFF.

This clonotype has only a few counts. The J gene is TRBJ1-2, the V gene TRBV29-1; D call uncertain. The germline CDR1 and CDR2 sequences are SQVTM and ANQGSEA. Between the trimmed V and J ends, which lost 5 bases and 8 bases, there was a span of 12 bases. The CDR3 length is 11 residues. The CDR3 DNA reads TGCAGCGTTCATGGCCTGGGGGGCTACACCTTC. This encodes CSVHGLGGYTF.

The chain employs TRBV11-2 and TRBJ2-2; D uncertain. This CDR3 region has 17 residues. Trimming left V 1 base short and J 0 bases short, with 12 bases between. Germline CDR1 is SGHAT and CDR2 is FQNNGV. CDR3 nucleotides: TGTGCCAGCAGCTTAGTCCGGCGGCGCACGAACACCGGGGAGCTGTTTTTT. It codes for CASSLVRRRTNTGELFF.

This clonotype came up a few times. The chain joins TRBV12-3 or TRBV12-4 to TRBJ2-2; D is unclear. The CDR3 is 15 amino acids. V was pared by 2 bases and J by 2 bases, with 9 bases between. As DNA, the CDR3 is TGTGCCAGCAGTTTACTTGAACGCAACACCGGGGAGCTGTTTTTT. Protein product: CASSLLERNTGELFF.

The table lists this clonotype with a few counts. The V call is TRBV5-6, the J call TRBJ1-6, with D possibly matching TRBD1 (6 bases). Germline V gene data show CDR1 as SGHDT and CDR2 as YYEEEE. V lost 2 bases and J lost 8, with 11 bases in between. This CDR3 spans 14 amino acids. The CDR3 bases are TGTGCCAGCAGCTTTGCCAGGGGTGATTCACCCCTCCACTTT. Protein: CASSFARGDSPLHF.

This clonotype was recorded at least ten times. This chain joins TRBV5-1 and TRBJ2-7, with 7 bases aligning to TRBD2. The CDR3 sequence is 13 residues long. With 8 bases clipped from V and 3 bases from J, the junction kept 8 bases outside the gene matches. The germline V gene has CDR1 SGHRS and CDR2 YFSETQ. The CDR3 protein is CASRLAPNYEQYF. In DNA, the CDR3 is TGCGCCAGTCGACTAGCCCCTAACTACGAGCAGTACTTC.

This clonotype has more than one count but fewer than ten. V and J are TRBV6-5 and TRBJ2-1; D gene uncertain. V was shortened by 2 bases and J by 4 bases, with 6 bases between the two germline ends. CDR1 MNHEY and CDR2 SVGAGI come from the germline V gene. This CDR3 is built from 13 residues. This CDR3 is CASSYDFYNEQFF. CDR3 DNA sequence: TGTGCCAGCAGTTACGATTTTTACAATGAGCAGTTCTTC.

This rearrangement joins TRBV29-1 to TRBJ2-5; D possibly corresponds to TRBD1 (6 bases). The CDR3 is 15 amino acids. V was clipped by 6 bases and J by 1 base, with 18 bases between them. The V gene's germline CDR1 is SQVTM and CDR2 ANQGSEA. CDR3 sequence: CSVGPVWDTQETQYF. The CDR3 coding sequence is TGCAGCGTCGGTCCGGTTTGGGACACCCAAGAGACCCAGTACTTC.

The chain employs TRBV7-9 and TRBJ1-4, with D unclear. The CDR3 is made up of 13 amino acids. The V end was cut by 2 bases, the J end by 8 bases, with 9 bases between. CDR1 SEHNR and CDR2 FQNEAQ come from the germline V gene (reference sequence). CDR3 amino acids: CASSLSIDEKLFF. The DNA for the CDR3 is TGTGCCAGCAGCTTATCCATCGACGAAAAACTGTTTTTT.

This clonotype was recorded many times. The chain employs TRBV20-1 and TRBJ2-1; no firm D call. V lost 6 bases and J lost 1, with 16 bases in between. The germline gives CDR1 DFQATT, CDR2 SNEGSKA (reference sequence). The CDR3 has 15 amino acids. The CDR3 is CSASSLGGSYNEQFF. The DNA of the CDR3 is TGCAGTGCCTCTTCTCTTGGCGGTTCCTACAATGAGCAGTTCTTC.

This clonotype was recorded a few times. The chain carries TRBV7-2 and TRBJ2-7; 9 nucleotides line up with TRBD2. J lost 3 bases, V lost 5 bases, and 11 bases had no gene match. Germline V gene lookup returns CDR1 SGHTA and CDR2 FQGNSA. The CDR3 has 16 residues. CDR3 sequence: CASSQSGRFGDYEQYF. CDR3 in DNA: TGTGCCAGCAGCCAAAGCGGGAGGTTCGGGGACTACGAGCAGTACTTC.

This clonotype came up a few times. The CDR3: CASRYDSLNTEAFF. CDR3 coding DNA: TGTGCCAGCAGATACGACAGTCTGAACACTGAAGCTTTCTTT. V usage is TRBV7-9 and J usage is TRBJ1-1; D perhaps matches TRBD1 (5 bases). The CDR3 extends over 14 amino acids. The germline V gene has CDR1 SEHNR and CDR2 FQNEAQ (reference sequence). Between the trimmed V and J ends, which lost 6 bases and 0 bases, there was a span of 11 bases.

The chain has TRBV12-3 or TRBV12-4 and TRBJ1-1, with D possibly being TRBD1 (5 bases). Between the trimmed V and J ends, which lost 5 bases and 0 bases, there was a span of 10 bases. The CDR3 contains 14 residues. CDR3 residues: CASSVDRMNTEAFF. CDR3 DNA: TGTGCCAGCAGTGTTGACAGAATGAACACTGAAGCTTTCTTT.

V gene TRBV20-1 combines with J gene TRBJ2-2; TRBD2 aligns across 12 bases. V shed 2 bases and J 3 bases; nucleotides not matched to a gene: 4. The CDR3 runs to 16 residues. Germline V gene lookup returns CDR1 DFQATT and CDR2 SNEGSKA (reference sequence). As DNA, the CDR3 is TGCAGTGCTAGACTAGCGGGAGGGCCAGACACCGGGGAGCTGTTTTTT. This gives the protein CSARLAGGPDTGELFF.

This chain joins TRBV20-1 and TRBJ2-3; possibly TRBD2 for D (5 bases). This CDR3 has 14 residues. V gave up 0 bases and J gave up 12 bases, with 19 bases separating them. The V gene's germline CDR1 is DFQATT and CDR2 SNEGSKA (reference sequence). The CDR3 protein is CSARDLGSRELQYF. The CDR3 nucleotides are TGCAGTGCTAGAGATTTGGGTTCCCGGGAACTACAGTATTTT.

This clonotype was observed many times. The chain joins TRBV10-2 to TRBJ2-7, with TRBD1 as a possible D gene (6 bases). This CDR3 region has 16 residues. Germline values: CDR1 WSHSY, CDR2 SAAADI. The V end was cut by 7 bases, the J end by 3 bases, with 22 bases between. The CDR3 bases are TGCGCCAGCACGGATATAAGTAGGGACAACTACTACGAGCAGTACTTC. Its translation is CASTDISRDNYYEQYF.

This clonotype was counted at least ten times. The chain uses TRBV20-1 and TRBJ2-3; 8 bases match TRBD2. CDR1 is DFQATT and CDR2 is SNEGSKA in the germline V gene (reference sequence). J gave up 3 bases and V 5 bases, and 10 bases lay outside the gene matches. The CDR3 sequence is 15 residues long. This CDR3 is CSAPKSGRLTDTQYF. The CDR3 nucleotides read TGCAGTGCTCCTAAAAGCGGGAGACTGACAGATACGCAGTATTTT.